These 32 T cell receptor beta chains came from one sample sequenced in a study of OX40 agonist ivuxolimab in advanced cancers. Assay used: immunoSEQ multiplex PCR; TCRdb lists only in-frame clones, some missing. The table lists more than 25,000 clones, roughly four fifths of them singletons. The sequencing here drew on CD4+ or CD8+ T cells sorted from blood, taken in a trial of the OX40 agonist ivuxolimab. These receptors were taken from an adult with an advanced solid tumor such as melanoma, head and neck, liver or kidney cancer.

This clone was seen just once. The chain couples TRBV15 to TRBJ2-1; TRBD1 matches 7 bases. This CDR3 spans 15 amino acids. Germline assignment: CDR1 LNHNV and CDR2 YYDKDF (reference sequence). The V and J ends lost 2 bases and 6 bases, in that order; junction bases with no gene match: 7. The CDR3 DNA reads TGTGCCACCAGCAGACCCGGGACAGTTACCAATGAGCAGTTCTTC. Its protein product is CATSRPGTVTNEQFF.

This chain links TRBV9 with TRBJ1-3; unclear D gene. V lost 3 bases, J lost 1 base, and 5 bases lay in between. The germline V gene encodes CDR1 SGDLS and CDR2 YYNGEE. This CDR3 has 13 residues. CDR3 nucleotide sequence: TGTGCCAGCAGCGGGACGTCTGGAAACACCATATATTTT. It is translated as CASSGTSGNTIYF.

V usage is TRBV27 and J usage is TRBJ1-1, with TRBD1 matching over 9 bases. This CDR3 region has 17 residues. Trimming at V came to 2 bases and at J to 2 bases, leaving 9 bases not matched to a gene. CDR1 and CDR2 (germline): MNHEY, SMNVEV (reference sequence). The CDR3 here is CASSLTGGAPINTEAFF. The CDR3 bases are TGTGCCAGCAGTTTAACAGGGGGCGCACCCATTAACACTGAAGCTTTCTTT.

The chain links TRBV30 to TRBJ2-5, with a tentative D call TRBD1 (6 bases). The V gene's germline CDR1 is GTSNPN and CDR2 SVGIG (reference sequence). This CDR3 has 13 residues. The ends were cut back, 2 bases at V and 2 bases at J, with 9 bases in the middle. The CDR3 region has the DNA TGTGCCTGGAGTCGGGACATACAAGAGACCCAGTACTTC. Its translation: CAWSRDIQETQYF.

This clone occurred once. The genes are TRBV14 and TRBJ1-2; 10 positions match TRBD1. Germline V gene sequence: CDR1 SGHDN, CDR2 FVKESK. The CDR3 has 15 residues. The V segment lost 4 bases and the J segment 7 bases; nucleotides outside the gene matches: 9. Here the CDR3 reads CASSRRMGQGFGYTF. The CDR3 DNA is TGTGCCAGCAGCCGAAGGATGGGACAGGGGTTTGGCTACACCTTC.

This chain links TRBV6-6 with TRBJ2-5, with D perhaps TRBD2 (6 bases). V gave up 8 bases and J gave up 2 bases, with 15 bases separating them. From germline, CDR1 is MNHNY and CDR2 SVGAGI (reference sequence). There are 14 residues in the CDR3. The CDR3 nucleotides read TGTGCCAGCCGGGGCCTAGCGTGGCAAGAGACCCAGTACTTC. It encodes CASRGLAWQETQYF.

J is TRBJ2-5 and V is TRBV19; D is tentatively TRBD1 or TRBD2 (5 bases each). The V end was cut by 5 bases, the J end by 4 bases, with 17 bases between. The CDR3 sequence is 15 residues long. From germline, CDR1 is LNHDA and CDR2 SQIVND (reference sequence). The chain's CDR3 is CASSPDSRGVETQYF. CDR3 sequence (DNA): TGTGCCAGTAGTCCAGACAGCCGGGGCGTAGAGACCCAGTACTTC.

The chain joins TRBV19 to TRBJ1-1; possible D gene TRBD1, 6 bases. Germline V gives CDR1 LNHDA, CDR2 SQIVND (reference sequence). The V and J ends lost 1 base and 7 bases respectively, with 10 bases between them. The CDR3 loop spans 13 amino acids. The CDR3 spells CASSIAPGDEAFF. The CDR3 DNA sequence: TGTGCCAGTAGTATAGCCCCAGGGGATGAAGCTTTCTTT.

The CDR3 sequence is CASSVERIQGARGYTF. CDR3 bases: TGCGCCAGCAGCGTAGAACGGATACAGGGGGCGCGGGGCTACACCTTC. The gene calls are TRBV5-1 and TRBJ1-2; 9 bases are shared with TRBD1. CDR3 size: 16 residues. V trimming: 4 bases; J trimming: 8 bases; junction bases outside the gene matches: 15. Germline V lookup: CDR1 SGHRS, CDR2 YFSETQ.

In its sample, this clone was seen once. This chain's CDR3 is CASSQRTSTKGWETQYF. CDR3 coding DNA: TGCGCCAGCAGCCAACGGACTTCGACTAAAGGGTGGGAGACCCAGTACTTC. The chain couples TRBV4-1 to TRBJ2-5, with D possibly matching TRBD2 (5 bases). CDR3 length equals 17 residues. Germline CDR1 reads MGHRA; CDR2 reads YSYEKL. Between the trimmed V and J ends, which lost 2 bases and 5 bases, there was a span of 21 bases.

This CDR3 reads CASRTETGSYEQYF. In DNA form, the CDR3 reads TGTGCCAGCAGGACCGAGACCGGATCCTACGAGCAGTACTTC. This chain connects TRBV27 to TRBJ2-7; D call uncertain. Germline CDR1 MNHEY, CDR2 SMNVEV (reference sequence). The CDR3 loop spans 14 amino acids. V lost 6 bases to trimming and J lost 1 base, with 13 bases between them.

The rearrangement uses TRBV11-2 and TRBJ2-7; 8 nucleotides align to TRBD1. V lost 2 bases, J lost 3 bases, and 6 bases stayed unmatched. The CDR3 is made up of 15 amino acids. The germline gives CDR1 SGHAT, CDR2 FQNNGV. The CDR3 loop is CASSLRPDRDYEQYF. The CDR3 region has the DNA TGTGCCAGCAGCTTAAGGCCGGACAGGGACTACGAGCAGTACTTC.

The V and J genes are TRBV19 and TRBJ2-1; D is perhaps TRBD1 (5 bases). The CDR3 sequence is 14 residues long. The V gene lost 5 bases and the J gene lost 8 bases, with 16 bases spanning the gap. The V gene's germline CDR1 is LNHDA and CDR2 SQIVND (reference sequence). The CDR3 loop reads CASSRQGGLDEQFF. The CDR3 nucleotides are TGTGCCAGTAGTCGGCAGGGTGGTTTGGATGAGCAGTTCTTC. Looking up the rest from reference TRBV19 and TRBJ2-1 gives the full variable domain: DGGITQSPKYLFRKEGQNVTLSCEQNLNHDAMYWYRQDPGQGLRLIYYSQIVNDFQKGDIAEGYSVSREKKESFPLTVTSAQKNPTAFYLCASSRQGGLDEQFFGPGTRLTVL.

This clone was observed many times. The chain is built from TRBV29-1 and TRBJ2-3, with 7 bases that match TRBD1. CDR3 length: 11 residues. Germline-derived CDR1 and CDR2 are SQVTM and ANQGSEA. The J segment lost 11 bases and the V segment lost 2 bases, leaving 4 bases of the junction unmatched. The CDR3 DNA sequence: TGCAGCGTTGAACAGGGGACAGAGCAGTATTTT. Amino acid sequence: CSVEQGTEQYF.

The rearrangement links TRBV2 to TRBJ2-3, with 8 bases matching TRBD2. V was clipped by 8 bases and J by 0 bases; unmatched bases: 1. The V gene's germline CDR1 is SNHLY and CDR2 FYNNEI. The CDR3 has 13 residues. The CDR3 loop reads CASGGGSTDTQYF. In nucleotides, the CDR3 is TGTGCCAGCGGCGGGGGGAGCACAGATACGCAGTATTTT. The variable domain in full, completed from reference TRBV2 and TRBJ2-3, reads EPEVTQTPSHQVTQMGQEVILRCVPISNHLYFYWYRQILGQKVEFLVSFYNNEISEKSEIFDDQFSVERPDGSNFTLKIRSTKLEDSAMYFCASGGGSTDTQYFGPGTRLTVL.

This clone was detected once. The genes are TRBV4-2 and TRBJ2-5; TRBD2 aligns across 7 bases. CDR3 size: 15 residues. Germline values: CDR1 LGHNA, CDR2 YNFKEQ. V trimming: 1 base; J trimming: 5 bases; junction bases outside the gene matches: 7. The CDR3 here is CASSQASRGWETQYF. CDR3 in DNA: TGTGCCAGCAGCCAAGCTTCGCGGGGGTGGGAGACCCAGTACTTC.

The rearrangement uses TRBV7-9 and TRBJ2-3, with 14 bases lining up with TRBD2. Germline loops: CDR1 SEHNR, CDR2 FQNEAQ (reference sequence). The CDR3 spans 18 residues. Trimming at V came to 5 bases and at J to 6 bases, leaving 13 bases not matched to a gene. CDR3 residues: CASSLPTGTSGSRDTQYF. In DNA form, the CDR3 reads TGTGCCAGCAGCCTACCGACAGGGACTAGCGGGAGTAGGGATACGCAGTATTTT.

The V and J genes are TRBV5-1 and TRBJ2-1; 9 bases fit TRBD2. Losses at the gene ends were 0 bases for V and 2 bases for J; bases not matched to a gene: 0. CDR1 and CDR2 (germline): SGHRS, YFSETQ. The CDR3 sequence is 15 residues long. The CDR3 region has the DNA TGCGCCAGCAGCTTGGCTAGCGGGGCCTACAATGAGCAGTTCTTC. It is translated as CASSLASGAYNEQFF.

A remark on this clone: Other DNA sequences of this sample code for an identical CDR3. The chain has TRBV30 and TRBJ2-7; 9 bases map to TRBD1. CDR1 and CDR2 (germline): GTSNPN, SVGIG (reference sequence). The CDR3 is 14 residues long. Trimming took 0 bases from V and 3 from J; bases not matched to a gene: 3. DNA for the CDR3: TGTGCCTGGAGTGTGGGGACAGGGCGCTACGAGCAGTACTTC. Amino acid sequence: CAWSVGTGRYEQYF.

This clone is categorized as medium-sized. The genes are TRBV4-2 and TRBJ1-5; D is ambiguous. Germline loops: CDR1 LGHNA, CDR2 YNFKEQ. CDR3 size: 14 residues. V lost 4 bases to trimming and J lost 3 bases, with 10 bases between them. The CDR3 reads CASSLAGPNQPQHF. The DNA of the CDR3 is TGTGCCAGCAGCCTCGCCGGGCCCAATCAGCCCCAGCATTTT.

J is TRBJ2-7 and V is TRBV4-1; weak D call: TRBD2 (5 bases). Deletions cut 0 bases from V and 7 bases from J, with 16 bases between. Per the germline V gene, CDR1 is MGHRA and CDR2 is YSYEKL. This CDR3 is 15 amino acids long. CDR3: CASSQDLGDYEEQYF. As DNA, the CDR3 is TGCGCCAGCAGCCAAGATCTCGGAGACTATGAAGAGCAGTACTTC.

This sequence joins TRBV6-5 and TRBJ2-5; D might be TRBD2 (5 bases). Germline CDR1 and CDR2: MNHEY and SVGAGI. This CDR3 has 15 amino acids. Trimming removed 1 base from V and 2 bases from J, with 11 bases in between. For the CDR3, the DNA is TGTGCCAGCAGTTACTACTCGGACTTACAAGAGACCCAGTACTTC. This sequence encodes CASSYYSDLQETQYF.

This clone was seen just once. The CDR3 here is CASSLLAGEVEQYF. For the CDR3, the DNA is TGCGCCAGCAGCTTACTAGCGGGGGAGGTGGAGCAGTACTTC. The chain is built from TRBV5-1 and TRBJ2-7, with 11 bases identical to TRBD2. CDR1 and CDR2 from the germline V gene are SGHRS and YFSETQ. This CDR3 has 14 residues. Unmatched junction bases numbered 5, after V lost 2 bases and J lost 7 bases.

J is TRBJ2-1 and V is TRBV19; D is unresolved. Germline V gene sequence: CDR1 LNHDA, CDR2 SQIVND (reference sequence). This CDR3 has 14 residues. The V and J ends lost 5 bases and 0 bases respectively, with 8 bases between them. The CDR3 DNA sequence: TGTGCCAGTAGTGTCCAGAGCTCCTACAATGAGCAGTTCTTC. Translated, it gives CASSVQSSYNEQFF.

This chain uses TRBV19 with TRBJ2-1; TRBD1 might be the D (5 bases). Trimming removed 3 bases from V and 8 bases from J, with 20 bases in between. The germline gives CDR1 LNHDA, CDR2 SQIVND (reference sequence). CDR3 length equals 16 residues. The CDR3 spells CASSMMKGMRYDEQFF. CDR3 nucleotides: TGTGCCAGTAGTATGATGAAGGGGATGAGGTACGATGAGCAGTTCTTC.

CDR3 loop: CASSLFGGATDTQYF. The CDR3, as DNA: TGTGCCAGCAGCTTATTTGGGGGGGCGACCGATACGCAGTATTTT. V is TRBV7-3 and J is TRBJ2-3, with D possibly being TRBD2 (7 bases). Germline V gene data show CDR1 as SGHTA and CDR2 as FQGTGA. This CDR3 is 15 amino acids long. V was pared by 2 bases and J by 6 bases, with 15 bases between.

CDR3 DNA: TGTGCCAGCAGCTTATGGTCTAGCGGGGTACAAGAGACCCAGTACTTC. Protein sequence: CASSLWSSGVQETQYF. The rearrangement links TRBV7-6 to TRBJ2-5; TRBD2 matches at 9 bases. Trimming took 2 bases from V and 2 from J; bases not matched to a gene: 6. Germline V gene data show CDR1 as SGHVS and CDR2 as FNYEAQ. CDR3 length: 16 amino acids.

This chain links TRBV1 with TRBJ2-6. TRBV1 is a pseudogene. This CDR3 contains 12 residues. The CDR3 loop reads CTSRGRANVLTF. For the CDR3, the DNA is TGCACCAGCAGGGGTCGGGCCAACGTCCTGACTTTC.

The chain carries TRBV9 and TRBJ1-4; no definite D call. The CDR3 loop spans 15 amino acids. V gave up 3 bases and J gave up 2 bases, with 11 bases separating them. Germline V gives CDR1 SGDLS, CDR2 YYNGEE. This chain's CDR3 is CASSAREVTNEKLFF. Written as DNA, the CDR3 is TGTGCCAGCAGCGCGCGGGAGGTTACTAATGAAAAACTGTTTTTT.

The CDR3 DNA reads TGTGCCAGCCAAACTGTGGGGCTCCACACCGGGGAGCTGTTTTTT. Residues: CASQTVGLHTGELFF. The rearrangement uses TRBV27 and TRBJ2-2; D may be TRBD1 (5 bases). The CDR3 sequence is 15 residues long. The germline V gene encodes CDR1 MNHEY and CDR2 SMNVEV (reference sequence). With 8 bases removed from V and 3 bases from J, the gap between germline ends came to 16 bases.

The J gene is TRBJ2-3, the V gene TRBV10-3, with D possibly TRBD2 on 6 matching bases. This CDR3 spans 16 amino acids. V lost 8 bases to trimming and J lost 4 bases, with 22 bases between them. From germline, CDR1 is ENHRY and CDR2 SYGVKD. The CDR3: CAIQTGIGGRADTQYF. The CDR3 region has the DNA TGTGCCATCCAAACCGGTATCGGGGGACGCGCAGATACGCAGTATTTT.

This chain links TRBV6-1 with TRBJ1-4, with D hard to call. Germline loops: CDR1 MNHNS, CDR2 SASEGT. The V and J ends lost 7 bases and 0 bases respectively, with 3 bases between them. The CDR3 length is 12 residues. CDR3 DNA sequence: TGTGCCAGCACCACAACTAATGAAAAACTGTTTTTT. It translates to CASTTTNEKLFF.